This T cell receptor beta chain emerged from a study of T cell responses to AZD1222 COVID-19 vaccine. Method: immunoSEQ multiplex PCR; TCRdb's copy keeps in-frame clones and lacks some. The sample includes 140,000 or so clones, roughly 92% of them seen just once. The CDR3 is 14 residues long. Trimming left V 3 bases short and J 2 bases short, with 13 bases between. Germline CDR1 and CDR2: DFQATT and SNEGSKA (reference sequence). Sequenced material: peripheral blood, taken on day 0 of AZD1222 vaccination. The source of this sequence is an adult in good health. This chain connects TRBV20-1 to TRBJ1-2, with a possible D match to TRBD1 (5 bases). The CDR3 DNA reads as TGCAGTGCTAGTATTCCGGACAAAAACTATGGCTACACCTTC. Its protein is CSASIPDKNYGYTF.